This T cell receptor beta chain was identified in a study of T cells in Graves' hyperthyroidism and ophthalmopathy. Diagnostic assessment was based on clinical symptoms, serum thyroxine and TRAb, thyroid ultrasound and orbital computed tomography. Sample collection date corresponds to first hyperthyroidism diagnosis, prior to any ophthalmopathy symptoms. A few counts support this clonotype. The antigen is unknown. There are 12 residues in the CDR3. The ends were cut back, 5 bases at V and 7 bases at J, with 11 bases in the middle. The study, taken as a whole, reports: Stable hyperthyroidism and ophthalmopathy were separated using 13 V-J signatures. The model identified upcoming ophthalmopathy a median roughly 6 months ahead of onset.

Amplified TCR beta CDR3 regions derived from RNA transcripts. The study used the HTBI primer set for a first-round RT-PCR of the TCR CDR3. TCRdb passed the multiplex PCR reads through MiXCR, listing each CDR3 protein once. The sample includes about 770,000 distinct CDR3 sequences, over 15% seen only once; the top ten take approximately 16%. The TCR sequence derives from a woman aged 45-59 years with Graves' hyperthyroidism that later progressed to Graves' ophthalmopathy. Sequencing was done on a sample of blood. The rearrangement links TRBV12-3 or TRBV12-4 to TRBJ2-5; D possibly corresponds to TRBD1 (5 bases). The DNA for the CDR3 is TGTGCCAGCAGTCCTAGGGGTTTGACCCAGTACTTC. This gives the protein CASSPRGLTQYF.